This T cell receptor beta chain is drawn from a study of blood T cell repertoires in COVID-19. At the level of the study: Some COVID-19 samples were acute and others convalescent; all came from the United States, Italy and Spain. Sources were T cells, B-cell-depleted T cells, or PBMCs; the material itself was cDNA or gDNA.

In the source study's methods: Nucleated cell counts were estimated from reference gene primer amplification. This table comes from immunoSEQ multiplex PCR, and its TCRdb copy is limited to in-frame clones, with some not included. The V and J calls and clone size were taken over from that table, and D and trimming were inferred from the DNA. The sample records around 140,000 clones, 80% to 90% being singletons. V shed 4 bases and J 7 bases; nucleotides not matched to a gene: 6. The CDR3 loop spans 15 amino acids. CDR1 KGHSH and CDR2 LQKENI come from the germline V gene. The source of this sequence is an older man with acute or convalescent COVID-19. Source material: peripheral blood. The chain couples TRBV18 to TRBJ1-6; 8 bases match TRBD1. The CDR3 nucleotides read TGTGCCAGCTCACGGCAGACAGGGGAGAATTCACCCCTCCACTTT. Protein sequence: CASSRQTGENSPLHF. Based on the CDR3 plus reference TRBV18 and TRBJ1-6, the full variable domain is NAGVMQNPRHLVRRRGQEARLRCSPMKGHSHVYWYRQLPEEGLKFMVYLQKENIIDESGMPKERFSAEFPKEGPSILRIQQVVRGDSAAYFCASSRQTGENSPLHFGNGTRLTVT.